A single sample is the source of the 8 T cell receptor beta chains below, sequenced in a study of control samples from healthy donors and cancer patients. Only in-frame clones appear in the TCRdb table, and some are missing; sequencing was by immunoSEQ multiplex PCR. The sample carries 70,000 to 85,000 clones, 80% to 90% recorded once. The sequenced material came from PBMCs. The receptors derive from a man between 60 and 70 years old with head and neck cancer.

This chain joins TRBV9 and TRBJ1-5, with unresolved D. CDR1 is SGDLS and CDR2 is YYNGEE in the germline V gene. V gave up 0 bases and J gave up 2 bases, with 6 bases separating them. The CDR3 totals 14 residues. As DNA, the CDR3 is TGTGCCAGCAGCGTAGGCTGGGGCAATCAGCCCCAGCATTTT. It is translated as CASSVGWGNQPQHF.

The chain links TRBV19 to TRBJ2-1; tentative D call: TRBD2 (5 bases). CDR3 length: 15 amino acids. Trimming shortened V by 5 bases and J by 1 base, and 12 bases separated the two germline ends. The germline gives CDR1 LNHDA, CDR2 SQIVND (reference sequence). Here the CDR3 reads CASSSRGSSYNEQFF. Here the CDR3 DNA reads TGTGCCAGTAGTTCGAGAGGGAGTTCCTACAATGAGCAGTTCTTC.

The rearrangement links TRBV4-1 to TRBJ1-2; D is possibly TRBD1 (5 bases). Germline lookup yields CDR1 MGHRA and CDR2 YSYEKL. The CDR3 has 14 residues. V gave up 0 bases and J gave up 4 bases, with 9 bases separating them. The DNA of the CDR3 is TGCGCCAGCAGCCAAGAAGGGGCCCTCTATGGCTACACCTTC. The encoded protein is CASSQEGALYGYTF.

The chain links TRBV30 to TRBJ2-1; 7 bases are a match to TRBD2. In germline, CDR1 is GTSNPN, CDR2 SVGIG (reference sequence). The CDR3 extends over 12 amino acids. V was clipped by 4 bases and J by 7 bases; unmatched bases: 4. CDR3 DNA: TGTGCCTGGAATGGCGGGAGTAATGAGCAGTTCTTC. It is translated as CAWNGGSNEQFF.

DNA of the CDR3: TGTGCCAGCAGCTCGCCTAGCGGGAGACCCTTGGAGCAGTTCTTC. This sequence encodes CASSSPSGRPLEQFF. The chain has TRBV11-2 and TRBJ2-1; 10 nucleotides match TRBD2. The V and J ends lost 4 bases and 10 bases, in that order; junction bases with no gene match: 10. Germline CDR1 SGHAT, CDR2 FQNNGV. This CDR3 has 15 residues.

The rearrangement uses TRBV5-4 and TRBJ1-1; maybe TRBD1 (5 bases). V was trimmed by 2 bases and J by 0 bases, leaving 11 bases between them. The CDR3 extends over 15 amino acids. CDR1 SGHNT and CDR2 YYREEE come from the germline V gene (reference sequence). Written as DNA, the CDR3 is TGTGCCAGCAGCTTAGGGACGGCAATGAACACTGAAGCTTTCTTT. Encoded protein: CASSLGTAMNTEAFF.

This sequence joins TRBV30 and TRBJ2-5; D unclear. CDR1 is GTSNPN and CDR2 is SVGIG in the germline V gene (reference sequence). The CDR3 sequence is 11 residues long. Trimming stripped 2 bases from V and 3 bases from J, with 4 bases between. Here the CDR3 reads CAWSPEETQYF. CDR3 coding DNA: TGTGCCTGGAGTCCAGAAGAGACCCAGTACTTC.

This clone was found once. This chain connects TRBV5-4 to TRBJ2-3, with 9 bases fitting TRBD2. CDR1 is SGHNT and CDR2 is YYREEE in the germline V gene (reference sequence). V was pared by 1 base and J by 3 bases, with 3 bases of the junction left unmatched. This CDR3 is 15 amino acids long. The CDR3 here is CASSLSSGRTDTQYF. CDR3 nucleotide sequence: TGTGCCAGCAGCTTGAGTAGCGGGAGAACAGATACGCAGTATTTT. Complete variable domain (other parts from reference TRBV5-4 and TRBJ2-3): ETGVTQSPTHLIKTRGQQVTLRCSSQSGHNTVSWYQQALGQGPQFIFQYYREEENGRGNFPPRFSGLQFPNYSSELNVNALELDDSALYLCASSLSSGRTDTQYFGPGTRLTVL.